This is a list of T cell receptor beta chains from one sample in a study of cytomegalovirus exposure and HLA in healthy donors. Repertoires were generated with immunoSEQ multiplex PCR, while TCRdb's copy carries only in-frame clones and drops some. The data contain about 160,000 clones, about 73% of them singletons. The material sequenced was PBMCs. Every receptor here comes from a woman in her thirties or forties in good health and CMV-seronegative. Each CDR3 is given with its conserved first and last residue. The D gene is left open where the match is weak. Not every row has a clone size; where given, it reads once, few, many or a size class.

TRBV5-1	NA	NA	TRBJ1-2	CASSLAPDSYGYTF	TGCGCCAGCAGCTTGGCCCCGGACAGCTATGGCTACACCTTC
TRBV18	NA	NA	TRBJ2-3	CASSPNAGTQYF	TGTGCCAGCTCACCAAACGCCGGTACGCAGTATTTT
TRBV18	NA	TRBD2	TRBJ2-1	CASSPMTSPYNEQFF	TGTGCCAGCTCGCCGATGACTAGCCCGTACAATGAGCAGTTCTTC
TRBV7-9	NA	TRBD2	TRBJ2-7	CASSFLAGGTNEQYF	TGTGCCAGCAGCTTTCTAGCGGGGGGTACCAACGAGCAGTACTTC
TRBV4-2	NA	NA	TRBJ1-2	CASSQGGRSSNYGYTF	TGTGCCAGCAGCCAAGGGGGCAGGTCTTCTAACTATGGCTACACCTTC
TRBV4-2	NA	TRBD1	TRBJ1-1	CASSQQITGEANTEAFF	TGTGCCAGCAGCCAACAAATCACAGGGGAAGCGAACACTGAAGCTTTCTTT
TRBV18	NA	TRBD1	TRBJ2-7	CASSPVGQGIYEQYF	TGTGCCAGCTCACCCGTTGGACAGGGGATCTACGAGCAGTACTTC
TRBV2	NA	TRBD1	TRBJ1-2	CASRGSTGGNGYTF	TGTGCCAGCAGAGGTTCCACAGGGGGCAATGGCTACACCTTC
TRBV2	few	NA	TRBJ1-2	CASQGLDYGYTF	TGTGCCAGCCAGGGGCTAGACTATGGCTACACCTTC
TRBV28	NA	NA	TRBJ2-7	CASSVYRLSYEQYF	TGTGCCAGCAGTGTCTACAGGCTAAGTTACGAGCAGTACTTC
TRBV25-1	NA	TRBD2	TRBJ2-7	CASSEGGAGIDEQYF	TGTGCCAGCAGTGAGGGAGGGGCAGGGATTGACGAGCAGTACTTC
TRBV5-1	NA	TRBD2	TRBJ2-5	CASSLTSGGALKTQYF	TGCGCCAGCAGTCTGACTAGCGGGGGGGCCTTGAAGACCCAGTACTTC
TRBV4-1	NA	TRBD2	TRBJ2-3	CASSQLAGVFRADTQYF	TGCGCCAGCAGCCAACTAGCGGGGGTATTTAGGGCAGATACGCAGTATTTT
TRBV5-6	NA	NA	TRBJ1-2	CASSILRGASGYTF	TGTGCCAGCAGCATCCTTCGGGGAGCCTCGGGCTACACCTTC
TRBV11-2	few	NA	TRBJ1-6	CASSPGGVSPLHF	TGTGCCAGCAGCCCGGGGGGGGTCTCACCCCTCCACTTT
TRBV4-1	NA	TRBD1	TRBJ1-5	CASSEEPGQHNQPQHF	TGCGCCAGCAGCGAAGAACCGGGACAGCATAATCAGCCCCAGCATTTT
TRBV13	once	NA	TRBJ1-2	CASSLGLAGNIGGYTF	TGTGCCAGCAGCTTAGGACTGGCAGGGAATATAGGGGGCTACACCTTC
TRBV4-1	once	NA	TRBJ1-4	CASSQVQGRGFEKLFF	TGCGCCAGCAGCCAGGTTCAGGGGAGGGGGTTTGAAAAACTGTTTTTT
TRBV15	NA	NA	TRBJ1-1	CATSRDPAVNTEAFF	TGTGCCACCAGCAGAGATCCGGCGGTGAACACTGAAGCTTTCTTT
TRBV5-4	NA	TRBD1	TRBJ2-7	CASSSFTGEKDEQYF	TGTGCCAGCAGCTCATTCACAGGGGAGAAGGACGAGCAGTACTTC
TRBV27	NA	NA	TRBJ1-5	CASSLQGRRGPQHF	TGTGCCAGCAGTCTCCAGGGGAGAAGGGGGCCCCAGCATTTT
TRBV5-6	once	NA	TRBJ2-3	CASSSDTTSTDTQYF	TGTGCCAGCAGCTCGGACACAACTAGCACAGATACGCAGTATTTT